The 6 T cell receptor beta chains below were found in one sample sequenced in a study of Ad26.COV2.S vaccination and SARS-CoV-2 variants. Described treatment: some 20 received Ad26.COV2.S at low or high dose, single or two shots; 5 received placebo; per-sample allocation not given. Sample collection was performed on day 63 after the first vaccine or placebo injection. Clones were sequenced by immunoSEQ multiplex PCR, and TCRdb holds only the in-frame ones, with some missing. This sample has approximately 350,000 clones, with 83% found just once. The sample was peripheral blood, taken in a trial of Ad26.COV2.S vaccine versus placebo. These receptors were taken from a person aged 18 to 59 who received the Ad26.COV2.S COVID-19 vaccine or a placebo.

The rearrangement links TRBV6-6 to TRBJ2-7; maybe TRBD1 (5 bases). The CDR3 runs 12 residues. Trimming took 5 bases from V and 3 from J, leaving 8 bases between them. Looked up from germline, CDR1 is MNHNY and CDR2 is SVGAGI (reference sequence). This CDR3 is CASSRDSYEQYF. The CDR3 region has the DNA TGTGCCAGCAGTCGAGACAGCTACGAGCAGTACTTC.

The rearrangement links TRBV5-5 to TRBJ2-7, with D uncertain. Trimming took off 0 bases at V and 2 bases at J, with 12 bases between the two ends. CDR1 is SGHKS and CDR2 is YYEKEE in the germline V gene (reference sequence). The CDR3 totals 15 residues. CDR3 nucleotide sequence: TGTGCCAGCAGCTTGGCCGTGGCAGTAACCTACGAGCAGTACTTC. This codes for CASSLAVAVTYEQYF.

The chain carries TRBV6-6 and TRBJ1-2; D is ambiguous. This CDR3 contains 13 residues. Per germline, CDR1 MNHNY and CDR2 SVGAGI (reference sequence). Trimming removed 2 bases at V and 4 bases at J, with 8 bases between. CDR3 in DNA: TGTGCCAGCAGTTACACTCTGCGCTATGGCTACACCTTC. Its translation: CASSYTLRYGYTF.

The rearrangement joins TRBV18 to TRBJ2-7, with 7 bases lining up with TRBD1. This CDR3 is 15 amino acids long. The V gene's germline CDR1 is KGHSH and CDR2 LQKENI. V lost 3 bases to trimming and J lost 2 bases; unmatched junction nucleotides: 7. CDR3 in DNA: TGTGCCAGCTCACCTTGGGACAGAATAACCTACGAGCAGTACTTC. Protein product: CASSPWDRITYEQYF. Combining the CDR3 with reference TRBV18 and TRBJ2-7 gives the whole variable domain NAGVMQNPRHLVRRRGQEARLRCSPMKGHSHVYWYRQLPEEGLKFMVYLQKENIIDESGMPKERFSAEFPKEGPSILRIQQVVRGDSAAYFCASSPWDRITYEQYFGPGTRLTVT.

This chain links TRBV4-2 with TRBJ2-2; maybe TRBD2 (5 bases). The CDR3 spans 16 residues. From germline, CDR1 is LGHNA and CDR2 YNFKEQ. V lost 0 bases and J lost 5, with 13 bases in between. The CDR3 DNA is TGTGCCAGCAGCCAAGAATTACTATGGGAGACCGGGGAGCTGTTTTTT. Protein product: CASSQELLWETGELFF.

V usage is TRBV19 and J usage is TRBJ1-5, with TRBD1 matching over 9 bases. Per germline, CDR1 LNHDA and CDR2 SQIVND (reference sequence). The CDR3 runs 15 residues. V lost 5 bases to trimming and J lost 5 bases; unmatched junction nucleotides: 7. The chain's CDR3 is CASSSTTGGDQPQHF. As DNA, the CDR3 is TGTGCCAGTAGTTCCACGACAGGGGGAGATCAGCCCCAGCATTTT.